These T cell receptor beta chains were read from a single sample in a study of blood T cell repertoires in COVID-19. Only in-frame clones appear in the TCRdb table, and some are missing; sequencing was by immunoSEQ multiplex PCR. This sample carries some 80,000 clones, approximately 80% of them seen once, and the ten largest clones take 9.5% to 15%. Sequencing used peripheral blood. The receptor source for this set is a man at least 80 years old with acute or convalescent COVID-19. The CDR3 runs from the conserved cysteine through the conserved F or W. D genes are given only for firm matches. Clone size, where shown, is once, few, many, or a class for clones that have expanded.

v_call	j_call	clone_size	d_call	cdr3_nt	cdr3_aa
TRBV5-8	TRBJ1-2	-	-	TGTGCCAGCAGCTTGGCTGCAGGGGAGGGCTACACCTTC	CASSLAAGEGYTF
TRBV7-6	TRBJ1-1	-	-	TGTGCCAGCAGCTCCCAAACAAACACTGAAGCTTTCTTT	CASSSQTNTEAFF
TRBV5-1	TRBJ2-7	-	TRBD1	TGCGCCAGCAGCTTGGCCGGGACAGGGACCTACGAGCAGTACTTC	CASSLAGTGTYEQYF
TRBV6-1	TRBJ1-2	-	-	TGTGCCAGCAGTGAAGACCGCAGAGGAGACTATGGCTACACCTTC	CASSEDRRGDYGYTF
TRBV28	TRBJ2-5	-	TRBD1	TGTGCCAGCACCACAGGGGGAAGCGAGGAGACCCAGTACTTC	CASTTGGSEETQYF
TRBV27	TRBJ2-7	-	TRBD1	TGTGCCAGCAGTCAGGGACAGGGGGGAACCTACGAGCAGTACTTC	CASSQGQGGTYEQYF
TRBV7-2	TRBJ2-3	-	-	TGTGCCAGCAGCTTAGGACTCATCACAGATACGCAGTATTTT	CASSLGLITDTQYF
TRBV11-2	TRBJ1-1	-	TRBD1	TGTGCCAGCAGGACTCGATTACAAAGGGGGCCGAGTGAAGCTTTCTTT	CASRTRLQRGPSEAFF
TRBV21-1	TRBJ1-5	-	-	TGTGCCAGCAGCACCGGGACAGGGGCCTTGCTAAATCAGCCCCAGCATTTT	CASSTGTGALLNQPQHF
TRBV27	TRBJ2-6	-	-	TGTGCCAGCAGTTTGAGAGACTCTGGGGCCAACGTCCTGACTTTC	CASSLRDSGANVLTF
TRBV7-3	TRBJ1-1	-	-	TGTGCCAGCAGCCCTGGACTCGTGAACACTGAAGCTTTCTTT	CASSPGLVNTEAFF
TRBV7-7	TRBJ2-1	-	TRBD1	TGTGCTAGCAGCTTAGGGACAGGACGGTCGGATGAGCAGTTCTTC	CASSLGTGRSDEQFF
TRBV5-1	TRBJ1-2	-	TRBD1	TGCGCCAGCAGCTTGAGTCCGGGACAGGGGGCGCTTGGCTACACCTTC	CASSLSPGQGALGYTF
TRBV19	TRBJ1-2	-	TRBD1	TGTGCCAGTAGTAGTGAGTTTCGAGGGGGCAACTACTATGGCTACACCTTC	CASSSEFRGGNYYGYTF
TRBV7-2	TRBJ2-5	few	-	TGTGCCAGCAGACGGGGTACGGAGACCCAGTACTTC	CASRRGTETQYF
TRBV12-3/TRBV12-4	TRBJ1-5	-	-	TGTGCCAGCAGTTTTTCTAATCAGCCCCAGCATTTT	CASSFSNQPQHF
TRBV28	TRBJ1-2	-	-	TGTGCCAGCAGCCAGGGACAATCCTATGGCTACACCTTC	CASSQGQSYGYTF
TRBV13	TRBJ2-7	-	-	TGTGCCAGCAGCTTAACAGGGACGTACGAGCAGTACTTC	CASSLTGTYEQYF
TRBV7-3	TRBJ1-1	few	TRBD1	TGTGCCAGCAGACCCGGACAGGGGAACACTGAAGCTTTCTTT	CASRPGQGNTEAFF
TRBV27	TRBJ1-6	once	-	TGTGCCAGCAGTTTTTCAGGTGACAATTCACCCCTCCACTTT	CASSFSGDNSPLHF
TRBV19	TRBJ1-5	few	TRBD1	TGTGCCAGTAGTACTAGGGGACAGAATAGCAATCAGCCCCAGCATTTT	CASSTRGQNSNQPQHF
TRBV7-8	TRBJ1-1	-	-	TGTGCCAGCAGCCTTCCCGGGGGGGAAGCTTTCTTT	CASSLPGGEAFF
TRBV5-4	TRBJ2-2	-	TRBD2	TGTGCCAGCAGCTTGACTAGCGGGTTAAACACCGGGGAGCTGTTTTTT	CASSLTSGLNTGELFF
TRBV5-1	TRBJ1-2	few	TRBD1	TGCGCCAGCAGCTTCCAAGGACAGGGGAACTATGGCTACACCTTC	CASSFQGQGNYGYTF
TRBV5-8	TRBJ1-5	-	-	TGTGCCAGCAGCCCGGGGTGGGCTTGGAGCAATCAGCCCCAGCATTTT	CASSPGWAWSNQPQHF
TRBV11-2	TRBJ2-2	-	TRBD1	TGTGCCAGCAGCGGAAGGGACAGGGCGGGCGGGGAGCTGTTTTTT	CASSGRDRAGGELFF
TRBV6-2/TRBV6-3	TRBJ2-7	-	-	TGTGCCAGCAGTGAGGGTCACGAGCAGTACTTC	CASSEGHEQYF
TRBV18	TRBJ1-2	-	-	TGTGCCAGCTCACCACAGAACATCTATGGCTACACCTTC	CASSPQNIYGYTF
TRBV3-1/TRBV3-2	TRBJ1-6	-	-	TGTGCCAGCAGCCACAACGGGAGGGATTCACCCCTCCACTTT	CASSHNGRDSPLHF
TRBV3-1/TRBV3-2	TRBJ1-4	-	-	TGTGCCAGCAGCCAAGATGATTCAGGGGAAAATGAAAAACTGTTTTTT	CASSQDDSGENEKLFF
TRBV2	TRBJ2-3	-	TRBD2	TGTGCCAGCAGCCCACACTTTAGCGGGGGAGGCGGAGATACGCAGTATTTT	CASSPHFSGGGGDTQYF
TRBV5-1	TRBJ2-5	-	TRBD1	TGCGCCAGCAAGGCAGGGGGCGCGGAAGAGACCCAGTACTTC	CASKAGGAEETQYF
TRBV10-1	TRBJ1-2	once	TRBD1	TGCGCCAGCAGTGAGTGGGACAGACTTCGGTATGGCTACACCTTC	CASSEWDRLRYGYTF
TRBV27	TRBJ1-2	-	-	TGTGCCAGCAGTTTAGGGGGGGGGAAGCACTATGGCTACACCTTC	CASSLGGGKHYGYTF
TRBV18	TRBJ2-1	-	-	TGTGCCAGCTCACCACGGCAATCAGATGAGCAGTTCTTC	CASSPRQSDEQFF
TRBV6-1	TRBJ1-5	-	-	TGTGCCAGCAGTGAAGCGCGCGGAGGTCAGCCCCAGCATTTT	CASSEARGGQPQHF
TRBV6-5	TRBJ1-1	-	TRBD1	TGTGCCAGCAAGAGCCTGGACAGGGGGCTAGCTTTCTTT	CASKSLDRGLAFF
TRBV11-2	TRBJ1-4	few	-	TGTGCCAGCAGCACCGGGGGGTTGGGTGAAAAACTGTTTTTT	CASSTGGLGEKLFF
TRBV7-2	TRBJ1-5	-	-	TGTGCCAGCAGCTGGAGGGTGGAAGGACAGCCCCAGCATTTT	CASSWRVEGQPQHF
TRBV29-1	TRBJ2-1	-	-	TGCAGCGCCCTGTATGGACAGTTGACCTACAATGAGCAGTTCTTC	CSALYGQLTYNEQFF
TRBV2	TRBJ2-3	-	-	TGTGCCAGCCCAGGGTCTACAGATACGCAGTATTTT	CASPGSTDTQYF
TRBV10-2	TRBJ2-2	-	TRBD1	TGCGCCAGCAGTGGGCAGGGGGCGGACACCGGGGAGCTGTTTTTT	CASSGQGADTGELFF
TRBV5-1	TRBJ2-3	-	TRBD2	TGCGCCAGCAGCCACGGACTAGCGGGGGGGCCAGATACGCAGTATTTT	CASSHGLAGGPDTQYF
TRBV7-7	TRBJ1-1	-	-	TGTGCTAGCAGCGCCGGGGGGAGCACTGAAGCTTTCTTT	CASSAGGSTEAFF
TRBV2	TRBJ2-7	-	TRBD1	TGTGCCAGCAACCTAGGGACAGACGAGCAGTACTTC	CASNLGTDEQYF
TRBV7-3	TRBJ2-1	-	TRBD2	TGTGCCAGCAGCGTCTCTAGCGGGGGTCCCAATGAGCAGTTCTTC	CASSVSSGGPNEQFF